These 25 T cell receptor beta chains came from one sample sequenced in a study of T cell repertoires in cytomegalovirus infection. In TCRdb, the reads were re-called with MiXCR into one record per CDR3 protein. This sample carries approximately 500,000 distinct CDR3 sequences, around 11% of them seen once, and the ten largest clones take around 9.6%. The material sequenced was PBMCs. All receptors derive from a human donor in good health (CMV status not recorded). Some clones in this sample may be carry-over from other donors' samples.

This clonotype occurred many times. CDR3 loop: CASSFSGTVSNQPQHF. In DNA, the CDR3 is TGTGCCAGCAGTTTTTCCGGGACAGTTAGCAATCAGCCCCAGCATTTT. V gene TRBV6-1 combines with J gene TRBJ1-5; TRBD1 aligns across 7 bases. The CDR3 has 16 amino acids. The junction had 7 bases not matched to a gene; V was cut back by 5 bases and J by 0 bases. Germline V gene sequence: CDR1 MNHNS, CDR2 SASEGT.

This clonotype came up many times. The V and J genes are TRBV25-1 and TRBJ2-7; the D gene is possibly TRBD2 (5 bases). The V end lost 8 bases, the J end lost 1 base, and 9 bases lay between the germline ends. The length of the CDR3 is 12 residues. The germline V gene has CDR1 MGHDK and CDR2 SYGVNS. In DNA form, the CDR3 reads TGTGCCAGCGGGAGCCCGTCCTACGAGCAGTACTTC. Its protein product is CASGSPSYEQYF.

This clonotype was counted only a few times. The V call is TRBV3-1, the J call TRBJ2-7; D remains ambiguous. CDR3 length equals 13 residues. Germline loops: CDR1 LGHDT, CDR2 YNNKEL (reference sequence). The V end was cut by 1 base, the J end by 4 bases, with 8 bases between. The CDR3 sequence: CASSQVRSYEQYF. The DNA for the CDR3 is TGTGCCAGCAGCCAAGTCCGGAGTTACGAGCAGTACTTC.

Details on this clonotype: This could be a read error, since a much larger clone is one nucleotide away. As the CDR3 is not closed by the conserved phenylalanine or tryptophan, this likely results from a read error. This chain connects TRBV5-4 to TRBJ2-3, with TRBD2 matching 13 bases. The germline V gene has CDR1 SGHNT and CDR2 YYREEE (reference sequence). The CDR3 loop spans 18 amino acids. Losses at the gene ends were 5 bases for V and 2 bases for J; bases not matched to a gene: 11. The CDR3 is CASSSPGLAGSYTDTQYS. Here the CDR3 DNA reads TGTGCCAGCAGTTCCCCGGGACTAGCGGGGAGCTACACAGATACGCAGTATTCT.

This clonotype was seen ten or more times. This rearrangement joins TRBV10-3 to TRBJ2-7, with D possibly being TRBD1 (6 bases). CDR3 length: 11 amino acids. Trimming left V 6 bases short and J 6 bases short, with 9 bases between. The germline V gene encodes CDR1 ENHRY and CDR2 SYGVKD. The CDR3 loop is CAIRDSSEQYF. The DNA for the CDR3 is TGTGCCATCAGGGACAGTTCCGAGCAGTACTTC.

The table lists this clonotype with many counts. The chain uses TRBV7-9 and TRBJ2-2; no reliable D call. Germline values: CDR1 SEHNR, CDR2 FQNEAQ (reference sequence). CDR3 length: 16 amino acids. V gave up 1 base and J gave up 5 bases, with 14 bases separating them. This chain's CDR3 is CASSLDTLRWTGELFF. CDR3 DNA sequence: TGTGCCAGCAGCTTAGACACCCTGCGATGGACCGGGGAGCTGTTTTTT.

This clonotype was counted between two and nine times. This chain joins TRBV19 and TRBJ2-5; D is ambiguous. CDR1 and CDR2 from the germline V gene are LNHDA and SQIVND (reference sequence). Trimming cost V 3 bases and J 6 bases, with 5 bases left between them. CDR3 length equals 11 residues. The chain's CDR3 is CASSIHQTQYF. The CDR3, as DNA: TGTGCCAGTAGTATCCACCAGACCCAGTACTTC.

Concerning this clonotype: A read error may explain this, as a much larger clone is one base away. The chain recombines TRBV4-2 with TRBJ2-1, with D possibly matching TRBD1 (5 bases). Trimming stripped 0 bases from V and 2 bases from J, with 17 bases between. The CDR3 covers 18 residues. The germline V gene encodes CDR1 LGHNA and CDR2 YNFKEQ. Written as DNA, the CDR3 is TGTGCCAGCAGCCAAGATCAGTCCCAGGGCCTGGCCTACAATGAGCAGTTCTTC. It codes for CASSQDQSQGLAYNEQFF.

This clonotype has a count of ten or more. The chain links TRBV28 to TRBJ2-7; a possible D gene is TRBD2 (5 bases). CDR1 and CDR2 from the germline V gene are MDHEN and SYDVKM. The V end lost 10 bases, the J end lost 6 bases, and 22 bases lay between the germline ends. The CDR3 has 14 residues. CDR3 DNA: TGTGCCACCACCCCGAAGCGGCCCGGGTCCGAGCAGTACTTC. This sequence encodes CATTPKRPGSEQYF.

This clonotype was recorded many times. This chain uses TRBV5-1 with TRBJ2-2; 9 bases align to TRBD1. V was pared by 2 bases and J by 6 bases, with 5 bases of the junction left unmatched. From germline, CDR1 is SGHRS and CDR2 YFSETQ. The CDR3 consists of 15 residues. Here the CDR3 DNA reads TGCGCCAGCAGCTTTCCGGGACAGGGACCCGGGGAGCTGTTTTTT. It specifies CASSFPGQGPGELFF.

V usage is TRBV20-1 and J usage is TRBJ2-1, with TRBD2 matching 7 bases. CDR1 is DFQATT, CDR2 SNEGSKA, per germline (reference sequence). Trimming cost V 0 bases and J 6 bases; bases outside gene matches: 14. This CDR3 has 17 amino acids. This CDR3 is CSARDSKGTPGGNEQFF. The CDR3 DNA sequence: TGCAGTGCTAGAGATAGTAAGGGGACGCCGGGGGGCAATGAGCAGTTCTTC.

The chain couples TRBV7-3 to TRBJ2-1; a weak D match, TRBD2 (5 bases). The CDR3 is 12 amino acids. Trimming took off 5 bases at V and 9 bases at J, with 11 bases between the two ends. CDR1 SGHTA and CDR2 FQGTGA come from the germline V gene. CDR3 loop: CASSHAGGEQFF. CDR3 DNA: TGTGCCAGCAGCCACGCGGGTGGTGAGCAGTTCTTC. The whole variable domain, remainder taken from reference TRBV7-3 and TRBJ2-1, is GAGVSQTPSNKVTEKGKYVELRCDPISGHTALYWYRQSLGQGPEFLIYFQGTGAADDSGLPNDRFFAVRPEGSVSTLKIQRTERGDSAVYLCASSHAGGEQFFGPGTRLTVL.

This clonotype was counted at least ten times. The junction departs from the called germline gene at one end, perhaps through a read error. This chain connects TRBV7-7 to TRBJ2-3; D possibly uses TRBD1 or TRBD2 (6 bases each). Germline V gene data show CDR1 as SSHAT and CDR2 as FNYEAQ (reference sequence). CDR3 length equals 14 residues. In DNA, the CDR3 is TGTGCTAGCAGCTTCTCCGGGGGCTTAGATACGCAGTATTTT. It codes for CASSFSGGLDTQYF. The entire variable domain, with the rest obtained from reference TRBV7-7 and TRBJ2-3, is as follows: GAGVSQSPRYKVTKRGQDVTLRCDPISSHATLYWYQQALGQGPEFLTYFNYEAQPDKSGLPSDRFSAERPEGSISTLTIQRTEQRDSAMYRCASSFSGGLDTQYFGPGTRLTVL.

The rearrangement uses TRBV6-5 and TRBJ2-3, with a tentative D call TRBD2 (6 bases). V lost 6 bases and J 2 bases, leaving 21 bases between the germline ends. Per germline, CDR1 MNHEY and CDR2 SVGAGI. The CDR3 consists of 17 residues. For the CDR3, the DNA is TGTGCCAGCAGACGCTTTAATAGCGGAGGGCCCACAGATACGCAGTATTTT. Protein product: CASRRFNSGGPTDTQYF.

This clonotype came up many times. The chain employs TRBV19 and TRBJ1-2; 9 bases line up with TRBD1. Trimming took 4 bases from V and 7 from J; bases not matched to a gene: 10. Germline loops: CDR1 LNHDA, CDR2 SQIVND (reference sequence). This CDR3 contains 15 residues. In DNA form, the CDR3 reads TGTGCCAGTAGTACCATCCGGGACAGGGCTGCTGGCTACACCTTC. Its protein product is CASSTIRDRAAGYTF.

In this sample, this clonotype turned up many times. The genes are TRBV20-1 and TRBJ2-7; no clear D gene. This CDR3 has 14 amino acids. Germline loops: CDR1 DFQATT, CDR2 SNEGSKA (reference sequence). Trimming shortened V by 5 bases and J by 0 bases, and 14 bases separated the two germline ends. The CDR3 DNA is TGCAGTGCTCGCCCGAAGCCAGGCTCCTACGAGCAGTACTTC. It specifies CSARPKPGSYEQYF.

This clonotype occurred many times. The chain carries TRBV7-3 and TRBJ1-2, with D maybe TRBD1 (6 bases). This CDR3 region has 17 residues. Trimming shortened V by 6 bases and J by 4 bases, and 24 bases separated the two germline ends. The germline V gene has CDR1 SGHTA and CDR2 FQGTGA. The CDR3 loop reads CASSPSPVGAQGYGYTF. CDR3 nucleotides: TGTGCCAGCAGTCCCTCTCCGGTGGGGGCGCAAGGCTATGGCTACACCTTC.

There are many counts of this clonotype. The chain uses TRBV11-2 and TRBJ2-7, with 9 positions matching TRBD1. V was pared by 0 bases and J by 2 bases, with 2 bases of the junction left unmatched. The CDR3 spans 15 residues. Germline V gene sequence: CDR1 SGHAT, CDR2 FQNNGV. The CDR3 sequence: CASSLEGTGPYEQYF. The CDR3 region has the DNA TGTGCCAGCAGCTTAGAGGGGACAGGGCCCTACGAGCAGTACTTC.

This clonotype was detected only a few times. This chain joins TRBV20-1 and TRBJ2-5; no clear D. Germline V gene sequence: CDR1 DFQATT, CDR2 SNEGSKA (reference sequence). The CDR3 loop spans 13 amino acids. V was cut by 6 bases and J by 0 bases, with 11 bases left in between. The CDR3 loop reads CSAGRRDQETQYF. CDR3 in DNA: TGCAGTGCAGGCCGTCGGGACCAAGAGACCCAGTACTTC.

CDR3: CASSVVVGETQYF. CDR3 nucleotide sequence: TGTGCCAGCAGTGTTGTTGTGGGGGAGACCCAGTACTTC. The chain combines TRBV2 with TRBJ2-5; D is ambiguous. Germline assignment: CDR1 SNHLY and CDR2 FYNNEI. V dropped 4 bases and J dropped 5 bases, with 11 bases sitting between them. The CDR3 spans 13 residues.

This clonotype was counted a few times. The chain combines TRBV28 with TRBJ1-1; possibly TRBD1 for D (6 bases). V was clipped by 5 bases and J by 4 bases, with 11 bases between them. Germline CDR1 and CDR2: MDHEN and SYDVKM. This CDR3 spans 13 amino acids. DNA of the CDR3: TGTGCCAGCAGTGTCATCAGGGGCACTGAAGCTTTCTTT. Translated: CASSVIRGTEAFF.

This clonotype was counted at least ten times. The CDR3 DNA follows: TGTGCCAGCAGAACCGACAGATTTCCGCCCGAGGGCTACACCTTC. Its protein is CASRTDRFPPEGYTF. The rearrangement links TRBV7-9 to TRBJ1-2; D is perhaps TRBD1 (5 bases). The CDR3 has 15 residues. The V gene lost 6 bases and the J gene lost 8 bases, with 22 bases spanning the gap. Germline V gene sequence: CDR1 SEHNR, CDR2 FQNEAQ (reference sequence).

In this sample, this clonotype turned up many times. The chain combines TRBV19 with TRBJ1-1; 7 bases align to TRBD1. J gave up 8 bases and V 8 bases, and 8 bases lay outside the gene matches. The CDR3 consists of 12 residues. Germline V gene sequence: CDR1 LNHDA, CDR2 SQIVND (reference sequence). The CDR3 here is CASRQGGWEAFF. The CDR3 bases are TGTGCCAGTCGACAGGGAGGCTGGGAAGCTTTCTTT.

There are many counts of this clonotype. The CDR3: CASSSGGQPFAFF. DNA for the CDR3: TGCGCCAGCAGCTCGGGGGGCCAGCCTTTTGCTTTCTTT. The V call is TRBV5-1, the J call TRBJ1-1; perhaps TRBD1 as D (6 bases). V shed 3 bases and J shed 11 bases, with 17 bases lying between them. The CDR3 is made up of 13 amino acids. Germline V gives CDR1 SGHRS, CDR2 YFSETQ.

The chain uses TRBV4-1 and TRBJ2-5, with 8 nucleotides matching TRBD1. J gave up 0 bases and V 2 bases, and 8 bases lay outside the gene matches. The CDR3 is 17 amino acids. The germline V gene has CDR1 MGHRA and CDR2 YSYEKL. The CDR3 DNA reads TGCGCCAGCAGCCAATCCCTCGGACAGGGCTACCAAGAGACCCAGTACTTC. Amino acids: CASSQSLGQGYQETQYF.